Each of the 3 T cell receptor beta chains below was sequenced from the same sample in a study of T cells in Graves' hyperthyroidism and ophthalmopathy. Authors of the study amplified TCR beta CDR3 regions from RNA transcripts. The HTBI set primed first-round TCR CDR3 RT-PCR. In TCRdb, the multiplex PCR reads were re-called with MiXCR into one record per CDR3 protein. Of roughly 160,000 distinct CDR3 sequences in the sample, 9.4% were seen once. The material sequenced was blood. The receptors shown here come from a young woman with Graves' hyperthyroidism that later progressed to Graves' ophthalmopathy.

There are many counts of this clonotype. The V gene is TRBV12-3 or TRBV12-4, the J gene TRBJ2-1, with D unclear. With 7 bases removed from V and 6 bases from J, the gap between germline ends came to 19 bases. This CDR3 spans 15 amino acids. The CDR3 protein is CASNRPRTASNEQFF. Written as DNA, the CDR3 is TGTGCCAGCAACCGGCCCCGAACTGCCAGCAATGAGCAGTTCTTC.

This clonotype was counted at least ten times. The CDR3 DNA reads as TGTGCCACTGCTCCGGGTCCCGTAAGATACTACGAGCAGTACTTC. Its translation: CATAPGPVRYYEQYF. The chain has TRBV27 and TRBJ2-7; the D is unclear. The CDR3 contains 15 residues. Germline CDR1 reads MNHEY; CDR2 reads SMNVEV (reference sequence). With 10 bases removed from V and 3 bases from J, the gap between germline ends came to 22 bases.

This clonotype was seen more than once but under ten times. CDR3 DNA: TGTGCCAGCAGCGTAGCACTAGCGCCCTACGAGCAGTACTTC. It is translated as CASSVALAPYEQYF. The chain employs TRBV9 and TRBJ2-7; 7 bases line up with TRBD2. CDR1 is SGDLS, CDR2 YYNGEE, per germline. V trimming: 0 bases; J trimming: 2 bases; junction bases outside the gene matches: 2. This CDR3 has 14 residues.